This TCR beta chain was recovered during a study of identical twins (dated by TCRdb to between 2015 and 2016). As for the study more broadly: TCR alpha and beta repertoires from monozygotic twins, unrelated adults of various ages and cord blood were deep-sequenced to test whether fetal clonotypes persist. To rule out contamination, replicate twin experiments were performed at different times with different library preparation protocols. General conclusions and limits of the study: Out-of-frame TCR alpha sharing in monozygotic twins was systematically underestimated by recombination models, whereas sharing between unrelated individuals was in agreement with the recombination models. Conclusions relied on cross-sectional statistical analysis, since the same donors could not be followed over many years. In beta out-of-frame sequences, excess twin sharing was weaker, because having fewer shared sequences lowered the signal-to-noise ratio. Invariant T cells such as MAIT and iNKT could partly confound zero-insertion analyses, though diverse VJ usage argued against this for most clonotypes. Abundant cord blood beta clonotypes had fewer insertions, young adult naive repertoires showed a similar but weaker trend, and memory repertoires showed no such trend. Compared with coincidental sharing between unrelated individuals, out-of-frame TCR alpha sequences shared between twins had an excess of sequences with low generation probability.

The library was produced with 5' RACE. The data were produced on an Illumina HiSeq 2000. A universal primer binding site was introduced by template switching, and a unique molecular identifier was present in the final cDNA, enabling accurate counting of TCR cDNA molecules. First-strand cDNA for TCR alpha and beta chains was synthesized from specific primers in the conserved constant-segment region. Each cDNA library was double barcoded, with a SMART-Mk sample barcode plus Illumina barcodes, to control for contamination. TruSeq adapter sequences and Illumina sample barcodes were added in two successive PCR steps. TCR alpha and beta cDNA libraries were sequenced on the Illumina HiSeq platform with custom primers. Per the authors' processing: Raw reads were processed with MiGEC to extract unique molecular identifiers, and MiXCR was used to determine CDR3 positions. For each individual, recombination models were inferred using an EM algorithm with the repgenHMM and IGoR tools. The analysis of shared clonotypes was done with the tcR package in R, with sharing normalized by the product of cloneset sizes. To study raw recombination free of thymic and clonal selection effects, out-of-frame nonproductive sequences were analyzed. TCRdb reran the public reads through fastp at Q25 and MiXCR, keeping productive beta chains. Rows matching on CDR3 protein sequence are summarized as one entry with the most common DNA and genes. These V and J calls derive from TCRdb rather than the authors' analysis. The sample includes roughly 1,500,000 distinct CDR3 sequences, with roughly a third observed a single time. Approximately 0.29% of the sample goes to the ten largest clones.

From a lookup of the germline V gene, CDR1 and CDR2 are MNHNS and SASEGT. V was cut back by 2 bases and J by 7 bases, leaving a gap of 13 bases between them. The CDR3 contains 14 residues, cysteine and phenylalanine counted. The sequence is cut down to CDR3 DNA, 42 bases in frame from base 1. Only healthy Caucasian donors were included. This clonotype was counted a few times. The antigen this receptor binds is unknown. Base qualities are not recorded, but no much larger clone differs from it by a single base. Sample: cord blood. Here the chain combines TRBV6-1 and TRBJ2-3; perhaps TRBD1 is the D gene, with 5 bases matching. The clonotype comes from a newborn girl in good health. The nucleotide sequence reads TGTGCCAGCAGTGAATCAGGGTTCAGAAATACGCAGTATTTT. Its protein reads: CASSESGFRNTQYF.